There are a few counts of the clone carrying this T cell receptor (beta chain). These data originate in a study of control samples from healthy donors and cancer patients. The V and J ends lost 2 bases and 6 bases, in that order; junction bases with no gene match: 8. The length of the CDR3 is 16 residues. In germline, CDR1 is SGHNT, CDR2 YYREEE (reference sequence). The data were produced by immunoSEQ multiplex PCR, yet TCRdb's version contains in-frame clones alone and is incomplete. The table shows about 77,000 clones, with over 80% occurring only once. The chain uses TRBV5-4 and TRBJ2-1, with TRBD2 matching over 10 bases. The sample comprised blood. The sequence was collected from a woman aged 60-75 years in good health. The chain's CDR3 is CASSLAGGLSVNEQFF. CDR3 bases: TGTGCCAGCAGCTTAGCGGGAGGGCTTAGCGTCAATGAGCAGTTCTTC.